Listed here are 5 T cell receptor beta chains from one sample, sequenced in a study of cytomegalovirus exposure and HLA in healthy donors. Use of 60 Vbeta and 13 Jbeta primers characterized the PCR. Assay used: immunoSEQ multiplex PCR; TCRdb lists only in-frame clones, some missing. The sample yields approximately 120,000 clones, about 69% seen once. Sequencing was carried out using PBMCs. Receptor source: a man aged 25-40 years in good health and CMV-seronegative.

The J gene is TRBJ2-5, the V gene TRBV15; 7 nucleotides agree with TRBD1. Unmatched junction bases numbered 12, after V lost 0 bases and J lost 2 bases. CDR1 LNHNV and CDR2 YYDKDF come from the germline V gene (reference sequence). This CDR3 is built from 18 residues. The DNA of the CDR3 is TGTGCCACCAGCAGAGATCAAATTCAGGGGACAGTTCAAGAGACCCAGTACTTC. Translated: CATSRDQIQGTVQETQYF.

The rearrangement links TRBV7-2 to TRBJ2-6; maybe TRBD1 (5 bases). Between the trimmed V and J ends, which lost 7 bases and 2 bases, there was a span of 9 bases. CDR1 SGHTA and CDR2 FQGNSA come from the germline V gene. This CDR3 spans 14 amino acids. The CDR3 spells CASTDSPGANVLTF. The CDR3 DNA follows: TGTGCCAGCACCGACAGTCCTGGGGCCAACGTCCTGACTTTC.

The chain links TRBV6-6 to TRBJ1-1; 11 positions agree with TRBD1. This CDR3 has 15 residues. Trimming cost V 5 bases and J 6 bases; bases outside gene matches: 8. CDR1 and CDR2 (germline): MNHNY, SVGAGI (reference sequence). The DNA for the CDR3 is TGTGCCAGCAGTACCCGGACAGGGGGCGTTTCTGAAGCTTTCTTT. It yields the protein CASSTRTGGVSEAFF.

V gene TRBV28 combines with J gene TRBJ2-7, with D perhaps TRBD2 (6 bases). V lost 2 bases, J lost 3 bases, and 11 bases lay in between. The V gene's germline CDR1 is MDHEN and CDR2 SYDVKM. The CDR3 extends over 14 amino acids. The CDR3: CASSLRDWNYEQYF. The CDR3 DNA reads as TGTGCCAGCAGTTTAAGGGACTGGAACTACGAGCAGTACTTC.

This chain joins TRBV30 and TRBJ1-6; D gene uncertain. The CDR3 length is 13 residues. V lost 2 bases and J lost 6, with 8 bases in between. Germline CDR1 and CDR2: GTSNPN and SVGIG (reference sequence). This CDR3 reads CAWSPHVNSPLHF. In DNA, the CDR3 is TGTGCCTGGAGTCCACACGTTAATTCACCCCTCCACTTT.